A single sample is the source of the 14 T cell receptor beta chains below, sequenced in a study of blood T cell repertoires in COVID-19 (dated by TCRdb to the early 2020s). The protocol used for the library was the immunoSEQ multiplex PCR assay. TCRdb mirrors the immuneACCESS table, restricted to in-frame sequences. Some clones are absent from its copies; in checked studies, under half trace to an unresolved V gene, and the reason for the others is unknown. Across this sample there are under 200,000 clones, with 76% seen only once. The ten largest clones capture 3.7% of the sample. The sequenced material came from peripheral blood. The origin of the receptors is a woman older than 75 with acute or convalescent COVID-19.

This clone was recorded only once. The chain employs TRBV3-1 (or the pseudogene TRBV3-2) and TRBJ2-2; D gene unclear. Trimming shortened V by 7 bases and J by 3 bases, and 9 bases separated the two germline ends. Germline V CDR1 and CDR2: LGHDT, YNNKEL (reference sequence). This CDR3 is 13 amino acids long. The CDR3 sequence is CASTIQDTGELFF. As DNA, the CDR3 is TGTGCCAGCACCATCCAGGACACCGGGGAGCTGTTTTTT.

The chain combines TRBV18 with TRBJ2-3; tentatively, D is TRBD1 (5 bases). Per the germline V gene, CDR1 is KGHSH and CDR2 is LQKENI. The ends were cut back, 5 bases at V and 0 bases at J, with 21 bases in the middle. There are 18 residues in the CDR3. The CDR3, as DNA: TGTGCCAGCTCAGTGACCAGGTCGGGCAGGGCTAGCACAGATACGCAGTATTTT. It translates to CASSVTRSGRASTDTQYF.

Here the CDR3 DNA reads TGTGCCAGCAGCCCGGGGGGAGTGCGGGAAAAACTGTTTTTT. This gives the protein CASSPGGVREKLFF. V gene TRBV7-6 combines with J gene TRBJ1-4; maybe TRBD1 (5 bases). CDR3 length: 14 residues. In germline, CDR1 is SGHVS, CDR2 FNYEAQ. Trimming pared 5 bases from V and 8 bases from J, leaving 15 bases between.

As concerns this clone: The sample contains more than one DNA sequence encoding this CDR3. The chain is built from TRBV7-2 and TRBJ2-5; tentative D call: TRBD1 (5 bases). The germline V gene has CDR1 SGHTA and CDR2 FQGNSA. V gave up 5 bases and J gave up 4 bases, with 11 bases separating them. The CDR3 has 13 amino acids. The CDR3 here is CASSPQGRETQYF. In DNA form, the CDR3 reads TGTGCCAGCAGCCCTCAGGGTCGAGAGACCCAGTACTTC.

This clone turned up a few times. The chain couples TRBV6-6 to TRBJ2-7, with 10 bases lining up with TRBD1. The CDR3 runs 15 residues. The germline CDR1 and CDR2 sequences are MNHNY and SVGAGI (reference sequence). Trimming took 5 bases from V and 5 from J; bases not matched to a gene: 9. This CDR3 is CASSLTGQGTHEQYF. CDR3 coding DNA: TGTGCCAGCAGTCTCACGGGACAGGGGACCCACGAGCAGTACTTC.

This chain links TRBV7-3 with TRBJ2-7; a weak D match, TRBD1 (5 bases). V gave up 6 bases and J gave up 1 base, with 10 bases separating them. The CDR3 runs to 13 residues. CDR1 and CDR2 (germline): SGHTA, FQGTGA. Written as DNA, the CDR3 is TGTGCCAGCAGTCGCGACAGTTCCTACGAGCAGTACTTC. As protein: CASSRDSSYEQYF.

The rearrangement links TRBV7-9 to TRBJ1-1; unclear D gene. The CDR3 runs to 14 residues. Germline V CDR1 and CDR2: SEHNR, FQNEAQ (reference sequence). Deletions cut 2 bases from V and 11 bases from J, with 18 bases between. CDR3 loop: CASSLSARSTQAFF. The CDR3 DNA is TGTGCCAGCAGCTTATCCGCCAGGTCTACCCAGGCTTTCTTT.

This chain uses TRBV30 with TRBJ1-2; D not resolved. The CDR3 contains 13 residues. Trimming took off 0 bases at V and 4 bases at J, with 9 bases between the two ends. Germline V gene sequence: CDR1 GTSNPN, CDR2 SVGIG (reference sequence). The CDR3 here is CAWSVQYSYGYTF. CDR3 sequence (DNA): TGTGCCTGGAGTGTACAGTACAGCTATGGCTACACCTTC.

The chain has TRBV14 and TRBJ2-5; a possible D gene is TRBD1 (6 bases). Germline V lookup: CDR1 SGHDN, CDR2 FVKESK. CDR3 length equals 15 residues. Trimming pared 0 bases from V and 7 bases from J, leaving 15 bases between. CDR3 DNA sequence: TGTGCCAGCAGCCAAGATCAGGGGACACTGGTGACCCAGTACTTC. It specifies CASSQDQGTLVTQYF.

The chain joins TRBV5-6 to TRBJ2-3, with a possible D match to TRBD1 (6 bases). Germline-derived CDR1 and CDR2 are SGHDT and YYEEEE. V lost 1 base and J lost 0, with 15 bases in between. The CDR3 is made up of 17 amino acids. Here the CDR3 DNA reads TGTGCCAGCAGCTTGCCAGGGGAGCCCCAAAGCACAGATACGCAGTATTTT. Amino acid sequence: CASSLPGEPQSTDTQYF.

This chain connects TRBV4-1 to TRBJ1-4; TRBD1 matches 10 bases. V was clipped by 0 bases and J by 7 bases; unmatched bases: 5. This CDR3 spans 16 amino acids. Germline assignment: CDR1 MGHRA and CDR2 YSYEKL. DNA of the CDR3: TGCGCCAGCAGCCAAGAAACCGGGACAGGGGTTGAAAAACTGTTTTTT. As protein: CASSQETGTGVEKLFF.

The chain has TRBV4-2 and TRBJ2-5; maybe TRBD2 (6 bases). CDR1 and CDR2 (germline): LGHNA, YNFKEQ. The CDR3 runs to 14 residues. V shed 4 bases and J shed 6 bases, with 15 bases lying between them. The CDR3 DNA follows: TGTGCCAGCAGCCCAAAACTAGCATCGAAGACCCAGTACTTC. Protein: CASSPKLASKTQYF.

V is TRBV2 and J is TRBJ1-3; a weak D match, TRBD1 (5 bases). The ends were cut back, 6 bases at V and 0 bases at J, with 12 bases in the middle. Germline loops: CDR1 SNHLY, CDR2 FYNNEI. CDR3 size: 15 residues. Here the CDR3 DNA reads TGTGCCAGCAGGGAGGGGTTACGCTCTGGAAACACCATATATTTT. It encodes CASREGLRSGNTIYF.

V and J are TRBV9 and TRBJ2-1; TRBD2 matches at 15 bases. The junction had 5 bases not matched to a gene; V was cut back by 3 bases and J by 7 bases. Germline CDR1 is SGDLS and CDR2 is YYNGEE. This CDR3 comprises 16 residues. This chain's CDR3 is CASSGGLAGGQNEQFF. The DNA for the CDR3 is TGTGCCAGCAGCGGCGGACTAGCGGGGGGGCAGAATGAGCAGTTCTTC.